This TCR beta chain was retrieved from a study of blood T cell repertoires in COVID-19. For the study at large: From T cells, B-cell-depleted T cells, or PBMCs came the material, which was cDNA or gDNA.

Looked up from germline, CDR1 is SGHRS and CDR2 is YFSETQ. The trim removed 0 bases at V and 4 bases at J, leaving 4 bases unmatched. CDR3 length: 15 amino acids. In the original processing: Counts of nucleated cells, estimated from reference gene primer amplification, were obtained. Using immunoSEQ multiplex PCR, the repertoire was profiled, and TCRdb retains in-frame clones only, with some absent. V and J calls and clone size follow that table, whereas D and trimming were derived from the DNA. The sample lists roughly 250,000 clones, about nine tenths occurring once. The study recruited people aged about 18 to 95 years across around 23 US areas.

The receptor was isolated from a human donor in a cohort exposed to, infected with or recovered from COVID-19 (not recorded which). The donor label of this sample is uncertain. The material sequenced was PBMCs or T cells enriched from blood (not recorded which). V usage is TRBV5-1 and J usage is TRBJ2-1, with TRBD1 matching 7 bases. Here the CDR3 DNA reads TGCGCCAGCAGCTTGGGGGGACAGAATTACAATGAGCAGTTCTTC. It translates to CASSLGGQNYNEQFF.